This T cell receptor beta chain was sequenced in a study of type 1 regulatory T cells. Study details: T-allo10 is an in vitro-generated, Tr1-enriched CD4 T cell product specific for alloantigen.

Findings and caveats of the study: Type 1 regulatory T cells had a more restricted TCR repertoire than non-type 1 regulatory T cells.

This clonotype showed up many times. The antigen remains unidentified. CDR3 size: 15 residues. TCRdb processed the reads anew with MiXCR; each CDR3 protein has one entry. The data hold 6,300 or so distinct CDR3 sequences, with roughly a third observed a single time. Sequencing input: cultured type 1 regulatory T (Tr1) cells, either the whole culture or a sorted fraction (not recorded which). The rearrangement joins TRBV3-2 to TRBJ2-3; the table's TRBD2 call for D was not verified on the DNA. TRBV3-2 is a pseudogene. The origin of this receptor is a human donor in good health. Here the CDR3 DNA reads TGTGCCAGCAGCCAAGGACTAGCGGGGACAGATACGCAGTATTTT. Translated: CASSQGLAGTDTQYF.